These 24 T cell receptor beta chains share one sample of origin, sequenced in a study of beta chain features in type 1 diabetes. Study-wide results and limits: Shortening that was moderate but significant affected the TCRB CDR3s of Type 1 diabetes patients in all four CD4+ subsets.

The isolated RNA, all of it, was reverse transcribed, so expressed TCRB transcripts were what got sequenced. The table came from immunoSEQ multiplex PCR; TCRdb's copy has only in-frame clones and leaves some out. Among some 330,000 clones listed, around 13% were seen once. Their cognate antigens are unknown. The sequenced material came from naive CD4+ T cells from blood. Source of these receptors: a woman aged 18-29 years with type 1 diabetes.

The V call is TRBV4-1, the J call TRBJ2-5; 7 bases align to TRBD1. The length of the CDR3 is 13 residues. Germline loops: CDR1 MGHRA, CDR2 YSYEKL. J lost 1 base, V lost 4 bases, and 0 bases had no gene match. The CDR3 loop reads CASSRTGQETQYF. The CDR3 bases are TGCGCCAGCAGCCGGACAGGCCAAGAGACCCAGTACTTC.

This clone was picked up a small number of times. The junction differs from germline at one of its ends, possibly a read error. The chain joins TRBV30 to TRBJ2-3; D is perhaps TRBD2 (6 bases). The germline V gene has CDR1 GTSNPN and CDR2 SVGIG (reference sequence). The CDR3 contains 15 residues. CDR3 residues: CARRELASSGDTQYF. The CDR3 coding sequence is TGTGCCCGGAGAGAACTAGCTTCCTCAGGGGATACGCAGTATTTT.

CDR3 amino acids: CASNSGQNREQYF. The CDR3 DNA follows: TGCGCCAGTAATTCAGGACAGAACCGCGAGCAGTACTTC. This rearrangement joins TRBV5-1 to TRBJ2-7, with TRBD1 as a possible D gene (6 bases). Looked up from germline, CDR1 is SGHRS and CDR2 is YFSETQ. V was clipped by 8 bases and J by 6 bases, with 18 bases between them. This CDR3 contains 13 residues. The variable domain in full, completed from reference TRBV5-1 and TRBJ2-7, reads KAGVTQTPRYLIKTRGQQVTLSCSPISGHRSVSWYQQTPGQGLQFLFEYFSETQRNKGNFPGRFSGRQFSNSRSEMNVSTLELGDSALYLCASNSGQNREQYFGPGTRLTVT.

The genes are TRBV27 and TRBJ1-6; D is uncertain. The V end was cut by 2 bases, the J end by 5 bases, with 7 bases between. This CDR3 has 14 amino acids. CDR1 MNHEY and CDR2 SMNVEV come from the germline V gene (reference sequence). CDR3 residues: CASSLGQHNSPLHF. In nucleotides, the CDR3 is TGTGCCAGCAGTTTAGGGCAGCATAATTCACCCCTCCACTTT.

This clone was recorded once. The rearrangement uses TRBV7-9 and TRBJ2-7; a possible D gene is TRBD1 (7 bases). CDR1 and CDR2 (germline): SEHNR, FQNEAQ (reference sequence). Trimming pared 1 base from V and 6 bases from J, leaving 22 bases between. This CDR3 region has 17 residues. CDR3: CASSLGAGGPLRAEQYF. The CDR3 nucleotides are TGTGCCAGCAGCTTAGGGGCAGGGGGGCCTCTGAGGGCCGAGCAGTACTTC.

This clone has only a few counts. This chain joins TRBV12-5 and TRBJ1-2, with TRBD1 as a possible D gene (5 bases). Looked up from germline, CDR1 is LGHNT and CDR2 is FRNRAP. Trimming cost V 1 base and J 6 bases, with 15 bases left between them. This CDR3 has 15 residues. CDR3 coding DNA: TGTGCTAGTGGTTTGGCCTCTACGGGGGGAGATGGCTACACCTTC. The encoded protein is CASGLASTGGDGYTF.

The rearrangement uses TRBV29-1 and TRBJ2-7, with 13 bases identical to TRBD2. The germline V gene has CDR1 SQVTM and CDR2 ANQGSEA. Trimming removed 1 base from V and 4 bases from J; junction bases left unmatched: 4. CDR3 size: 15 residues. CDR3: CSVEGTSGSAYEQYF. The CDR3 bases are TGCAGCGTTGAAGGGACTAGCGGGAGTGCTTACGAGCAGTACTTC.

This clone was detected only a few times. The V and J genes are TRBV25-1 and TRBJ2-4; 8 bases are shared with TRBD1. This CDR3 is built from 15 residues. CDR1 is MGHDK and CDR2 is SYGVNS in the germline V gene. V lost 8 bases, J lost 3 bases, and 9 bases stayed unmatched. DNA for the CDR3: TGTGCCAGCGAAACAGGGGGGAGTGGCAAAAACATTCAGTACTTC. This gives the protein CASETGGSGKNIQYF.

The genes are TRBV7-9 and TRBJ2-7; 7 nucleotides match TRBD2. J was trimmed by 0 bases and V by 5 bases; bases with no gene match: 4. The length of the CDR3 is 14 residues. Germline CDR1 SEHNR, CDR2 FQNEAQ (reference sequence). The CDR3 loop is CASSPVAGSYEQYF. The CDR3 coding sequence is TGTGCCAGCAGCCCTGTAGCGGGCTCCTACGAGCAGTACTTC. Full variable domain (outside the CDR3, taken from reference TRBV7-9 and TRBJ2-7): DTGVSQNPRHKITKRGQNVTFRCDPISEHNRLYWYRQTLGQGPEFLTYFQNEAQLEKSRLLSDRFSAERPKGSFSTLEIQRTEQGDSAMYLCASSPVAGSYEQYFGPGTRLTVT.

This chain connects TRBV14 to TRBJ1-1; 8 bases fit TRBD1. This CDR3 comprises 14 residues. J was trimmed by 5 bases and V by 2 bases; bases with no gene match: 4. Germline assignment: CDR1 SGHDN and CDR2 FVKESK. CDR3 residues: CASSQQGAKTEAFF. DNA for the CDR3: TGTGCCAGCAGCCAACAGGGGGCGAAAACTGAAGCTTTCTTT.

This clone has just a few counts. V is TRBV5-4 and J is TRBJ2-5, with a weak D call TRBD2 (6 bases). V lost 0 bases to trimming and J lost 7 bases, with 13 bases between them. Looked up from germline, CDR1 is SGHNT and CDR2 is YYREEE (reference sequence). This CDR3 contains 14 residues. The CDR3 loop is CASSLERLRGTQYF. Here the CDR3 DNA reads TGTGCCAGCAGCTTGGAACGGTTGCGGGGGACCCAGTACTTC.

V gene TRBV6-1 combines with J gene TRBJ2-3; D gene ambiguous. V was clipped by 6 bases and J by 0 bases, with 10 bases between them. The CDR3 covers 14 residues. From germline, CDR1 is MNHNS and CDR2 SASEGT. Written as DNA, the CDR3 is TGTGCCAGCAGCCAGCGCGCAAGCACAGATACGCAGTATTTT. Its translation is CASSQRASTDTQYF.

Only a few counts were recorded for this clone. The genes are TRBV15 and TRBJ1-4; tentative D call: TRBD1 (6 bases). The CDR3 spans 17 residues. Per germline, CDR1 LNHNV and CDR2 YYDKDF (reference sequence). The V end lost 4 bases, the J end lost 7 bases, and 22 bases lay between the germline ends. CDR3 coding DNA: TGTGCCACCAGCACAGGGGACGCAAGGCGTAACGGTGAAAAACTGTTTTTT. It yields the protein CATSTGDARRNGEKLFF.

The CDR3 reads CASKSGQGVSEAFF. CDR3 DNA sequence: TGTGCCAGCAAGTCGGGACAGGGCGTTAGTGAAGCTTTCTTT. The chain links TRBV27 to TRBJ1-1; 9 bases fit TRBD1. The trim removed 7 bases at V and 7 bases at J, leaving 10 bases unmatched. Germline CDR1 reads MNHEY; CDR2 reads SMNVEV (reference sequence). This CDR3 comprises 14 residues.

The chain carries TRBV6-5 and TRBJ2-1; 7 bases line up with TRBD1. The CDR3 is made up of 15 amino acids. Germline-derived CDR1 and CDR2 are MNHEY and SVGAGI. Germline trimming cut 4 bases from V and 2 bases from J; bases unmatched to any gene: 5. The CDR3 sequence is CASSWRTGAYNEQFF. DNA of the CDR3: TGTGCCAGCAGTTGGAGGACAGGCGCCTACAATGAGCAGTTCTTC.

This clone was recorded a few times. CDR3 nucleotides: TGCGCCAGCAGCTTGGTCTTGACTAGCGGGGGCACAGATACGCAGTATTTT. Its translation is CASSLVLTSGGTDTQYF. V gene TRBV5-1 combines with J gene TRBJ2-3; 11 nucleotides agree with TRBD2. The length of the CDR3 is 17 residues. After removal of 0 bases from V and 1 base from J, the junction contained 4 bases not matched to a gene. CDR1 is SGHRS and CDR2 is YFSETQ in the germline V gene.

This clone was seen only a few times. The chain combines TRBV15 with TRBJ2-1; 12 nucleotides match TRBD2. Germline V gives CDR1 LNHNV, CDR2 YYDKDF (reference sequence). The junction had 6 bases not matched to a gene; V was cut back by 1 base and J by 8 bases. The CDR3 covers 16 residues. The CDR3 DNA reads as TGTGCCACCAGCAGAGGGACTAGCGGGATAGTAGATGAGCAGTTCTTC. Protein sequence: CATSRGTSGIVDEQFF.

This clone was found a few times. V gene TRBV5-6 combines with J gene TRBJ1-2, with a possible D match to TRBD1 (6 bases). The CDR3 covers 17 residues. V shed 4 bases and J shed 3 bases, with 22 bases lying between them. Germline V gene data show CDR1 as SGHDT and CDR2 as YYEEEE. The DNA of the CDR3 is TGTGCCAGCAGCCCACCGGCGAACAGGGTAATGGACTATGGCTACACCTTC. It specifies CASSPPANRVMDYGYTF.

This clone came up a few times. The CDR3 here is CASSPPLLAAGNEQFF. In DNA form, the CDR3 reads TGTGCCAGCTCACCACCGCTACTAGCCGCCGGCAATGAGCAGTTCTTC. This chain uses TRBV18 with TRBJ2-1; a weak D match, TRBD2 (6 bases). Trimming removed 0 bases at V and 6 bases at J, with 15 bases between. Germline V gene sequence: CDR1 KGHSH, CDR2 LQKENI. The CDR3 has 16 amino acids.

The chain carries TRBV14 and TRBJ2-7, with 10 bases that match TRBD1. This CDR3 has 16 residues. The trim removed 3 bases at V and 3 bases at J, leaving 8 bases unmatched. Germline V CDR1 and CDR2: SGHDN, FVKESK. CDR3 DNA: TGTGCCAGCAGCCATACCCGGGACAGGGGACTCTACGAGCAGTACTTC. Protein: CASSHTRDRGLYEQYF.

This CDR3 reads CASSLPPGQGCAQYF. As DNA, the CDR3 is TGCGCCAGCAGCTTGCCCCCCGGACAGGGGTGCGCCCAGTACTTC. V and J are TRBV5-1 and TRBJ2-5; 9 bases map to TRBD1. The germline V gene encodes CDR1 SGHRS and CDR2 YFSETQ. The CDR3 is 15 residues long. V dropped 1 base and J dropped 9; count of bases not matched to a gene: 10.

The chain couples TRBV1 to TRBJ2-7; TRBD2, the table's D call, lacks a check against the DNA. TRBV1 is noted as a pseudogene. There are 15 residues in the CDR3. The CDR3 protein is CTSSQSAGTSVEQYF. DNA of the CDR3: TGCACCAGCAGCCAGAGCGCCGGGACTAGTGTCGAGCAGTACTTC.

The J gene is TRBJ1-2, the V gene TRBV25-1, with TRBD1 as a possible D gene (5 bases). The ends were cut back, 1 base at V and 3 bases at J, with 15 bases in the middle. Germline CDR1 reads MGHDK; CDR2 reads SYGVNS. The CDR3 has 16 residues. The CDR3 DNA reads TGTGCCAGCAGTGAATGGCAAGGGGAGGGTCACTATGGCTACACCTTC. It encodes CASSEWQGEGHYGYTF.

This clone showed up just a few times. J is TRBJ2-1 and V is TRBV7-2; TRBD2 matches at 10 bases. This CDR3 is built from 15 residues. Germline CDR1 SGHTA, CDR2 FQGNSA. The trim removed 4 bases at V and 2 bases at J, leaving 2 bases unmatched. The CDR3 loop reads CASSWSGGAYNEQFF. DNA for the CDR3: TGTGCCAGCAGCTGGAGCGGGGGGGCCTACAATGAGCAGTTCTTC. Drawing the rest from reference TRBV7-2 and TRBJ2-1, the complete variable domain is GAGVSQSPSNKVTEKGKDVELRCDPISGHTALYWYRQSLGQGLEFLIYFQGNSAPDKSGLPSDRFSAERTGGSVSTLTIQRTQQEDSAVYLCASSWSGGAYNEQFFGPGTRLTVL.